This T cell receptor beta chain appears in the sequencing data of a study of T cells after yellow fever vaccination. Study observations and caveats: There was a small share of clonotypes that showed up in both the CD4 and CD8 compartments.

The V end lost 8 bases, the J end lost 4 bases, and 12 bases lay between the germline ends. The CDR3 runs to 13 residues. Germline V lookup: CDR1 SEHNR, CDR2 FQNEAQ (reference sequence). Using its own MiXCR run on the 5' RACE reads, TCRdb lists one record per CDR3 protein. The sample records under 200,000 distinct CDR3 sequences, less than 9% being singletons. This clonotype was recorded a few times. No antigen is known for it. This receptor was identified in a man between 18 and 35 years old who received the YFV17D yellow fever vaccine. The chain recombines TRBV7-9 with TRBJ1-3, with unresolved D. The sample here was CD4+ T cells sorted from PBMCs, taken 5 days after the first yellow fever vaccination. Here the CDR3 reads CASGLPGGNTIYF. The CDR3 nucleotides read TGTGCCAGCGGCCTCCCCGGCGGAAACACCATATATTTT.